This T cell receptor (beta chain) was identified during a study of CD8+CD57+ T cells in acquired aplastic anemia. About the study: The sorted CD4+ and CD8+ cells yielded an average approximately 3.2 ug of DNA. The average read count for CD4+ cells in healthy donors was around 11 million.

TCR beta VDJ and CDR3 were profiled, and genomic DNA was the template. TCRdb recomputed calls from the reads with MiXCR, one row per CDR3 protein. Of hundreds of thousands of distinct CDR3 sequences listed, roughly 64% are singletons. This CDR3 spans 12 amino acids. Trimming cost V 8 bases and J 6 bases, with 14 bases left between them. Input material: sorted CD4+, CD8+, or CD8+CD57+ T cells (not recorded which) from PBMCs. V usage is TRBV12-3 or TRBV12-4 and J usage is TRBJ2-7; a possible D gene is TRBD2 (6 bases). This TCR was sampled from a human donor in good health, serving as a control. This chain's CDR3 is CASREWKPEQYF. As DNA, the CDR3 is TGTGCCAGCCGGGAGTGGAAACCCGAGCAGTACTTC.